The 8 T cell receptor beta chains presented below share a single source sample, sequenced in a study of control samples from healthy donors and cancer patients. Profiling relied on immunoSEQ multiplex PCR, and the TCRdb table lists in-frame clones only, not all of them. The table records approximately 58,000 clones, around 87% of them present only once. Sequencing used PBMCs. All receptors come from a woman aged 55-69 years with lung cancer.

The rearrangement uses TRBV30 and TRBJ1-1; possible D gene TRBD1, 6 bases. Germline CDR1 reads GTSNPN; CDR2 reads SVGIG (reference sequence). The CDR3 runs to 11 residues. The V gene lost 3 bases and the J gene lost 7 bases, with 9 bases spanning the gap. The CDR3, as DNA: TGTGCCTGGAGATGGACAGATGAAGCTTTCTTT. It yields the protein CAWRWTDEAFF.

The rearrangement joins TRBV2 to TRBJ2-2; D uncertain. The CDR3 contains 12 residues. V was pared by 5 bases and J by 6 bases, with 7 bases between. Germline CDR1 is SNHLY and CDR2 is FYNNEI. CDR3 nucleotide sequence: TGTGCCAGCAGTAGTTACGCCGGGGAGCTGTTTTTT. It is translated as CASSSYAGELFF.

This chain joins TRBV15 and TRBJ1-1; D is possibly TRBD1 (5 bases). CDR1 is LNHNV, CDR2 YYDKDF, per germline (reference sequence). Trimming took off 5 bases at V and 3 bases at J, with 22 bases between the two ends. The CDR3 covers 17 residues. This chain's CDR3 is CATSSPSGLGLDTEAFF. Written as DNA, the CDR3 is TGTGCCACCAGCTCACCGTCGGGACTCGGGTTGGACACTGAAGCTTTCTTT.

The CDR3 sequence is CASSRPAPYEQYF. The CDR3, as DNA: TGTGCCAGTAGTAGGCCAGCGCCCTACGAGCAGTACTTC. The V and J genes are TRBV19 and TRBJ2-7; no clear D. Trimming removed 4 bases at V and 2 bases at J, with 9 bases between. In germline, CDR1 is LNHDA, CDR2 SQIVND (reference sequence). The length of the CDR3 is 13 residues.

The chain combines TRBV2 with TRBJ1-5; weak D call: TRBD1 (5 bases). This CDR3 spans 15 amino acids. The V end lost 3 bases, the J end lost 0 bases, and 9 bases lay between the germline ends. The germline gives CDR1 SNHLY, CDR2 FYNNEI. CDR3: CASSETVYSNQPQHF. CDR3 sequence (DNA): TGTGCCAGCAGTGAGACAGTATATAGCAATCAGCCCCAGCATTTT.

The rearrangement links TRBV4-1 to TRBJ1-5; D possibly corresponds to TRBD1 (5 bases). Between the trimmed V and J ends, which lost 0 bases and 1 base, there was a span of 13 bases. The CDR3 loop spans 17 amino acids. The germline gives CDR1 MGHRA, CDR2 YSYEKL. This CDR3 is CASSQDLGGISNQPQHF. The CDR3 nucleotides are TGCGCCAGCAGCCAAGATCTCGGGGGTATAAGCAATCAGCCCCAGCATTTT.

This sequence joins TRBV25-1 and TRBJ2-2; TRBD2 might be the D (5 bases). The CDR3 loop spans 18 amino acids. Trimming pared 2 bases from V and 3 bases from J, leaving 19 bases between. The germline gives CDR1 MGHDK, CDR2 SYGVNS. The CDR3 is CASSEPSFRADYTGELFF. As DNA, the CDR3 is TGTGCCAGCAGTGAACCCAGCTTTAGAGCGGACTACACCGGGGAGCTGTTTTTT. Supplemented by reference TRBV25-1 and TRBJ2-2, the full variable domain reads EADIYQTPRYLVIGTGKKITLECSQTMGHDKMYWYQQDPGMELHLIHYSYGVNSTEKGDLSSESTVSRIRTEHFPLTLESARPSHTSQYLCASSEPSFRADYTGELFFGEGSRLTVL.

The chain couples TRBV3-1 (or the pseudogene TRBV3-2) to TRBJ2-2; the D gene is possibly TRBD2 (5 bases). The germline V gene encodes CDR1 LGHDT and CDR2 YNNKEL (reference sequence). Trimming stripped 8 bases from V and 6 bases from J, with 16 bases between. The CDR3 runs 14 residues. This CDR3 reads CASEGVSTAGELFF. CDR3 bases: TGTGCCAGCGAGGGTGTATCTACGGCCGGGGAGCTGTTTTTT.